The source of this TCR beta chain is a study of CD8 T cells in Susac syndrome. Diagnostic criteria for definite or probable disease, in their recently defined form, were met by the patients with Susac syndrome. Random hexamers primed reverse transcription of roughly 0.45 to 1 ug RNA. MiXCR, run by TCRdb on the immunoSEQ multiplex PCR reads, gives a single entry per CDR3 protein. Of 200,000 to 250,000 distinct CDR3 sequences listed, over 90% are singletons. Germline CDR1 is SGHTA and CDR2 is FQGTGA. CDR3 length equals 15 residues. With V trimmed by 4 bases and J by 3 bases, 4 bases remained unmatched. The origin of this receptor is a human donor with Susac syndrome. The chain recombines TRBV7-3 with TRBJ1-3, with TRBD1 matching over 9 bases. Sequenced: CD4+ T cells from PBMCs. The DNA for the CDR3 is TGTGCCAGCAGCTCGGGGACAGGGTATGGAAACACCATATATTTT. This translates into CASSSGTGYGNTIYF.